This paragraph covers one T cell receptor (beta chain) sequence. This specimen comes from a study of blood T cell repertoires in COVID-19. Study context: The United States, Italy and Spain supplied acute and convalescent COVID-19 samples. PBMCs, B-cell-depleted T cells, or T cells provided the cDNA or gDNA that made up the material.

V was clipped by 5 bases and J by 0 bases, with 17 bases between them. The length of the CDR3 is 17 residues. The germline V gene encodes CDR1 LNHDA and CDR2 SQIVND (reference sequence). Here immunoSEQ multiplex PCR was the method, and the copy in TCRdb shows in-frame clones only, minus some. The sample contains under 300,000 clones, roughly 84% of which appear only once. The sequenced material came from peripheral blood. The J gene is TRBJ2-1, the V gene TRBV19; the D gene is possibly TRBD1 (5 bases). This sequence originates from a woman in her forties who had recovered from COVID-19. CDR3: CASSPTGRITSYNEQFF. CDR3 in DNA: TGTGCCAGTAGTCCAACAGGCCGGATAACCTCCTACAATGAGCAGTTCTTC.